A single sample gave rise to the 27 T cell receptor beta chains below, sequenced in a study of shared clonotypes between healthy human individuals. Sequencing was performed with immunoSEQ multiplex PCR; in TCRdb, only in-frame clones are kept and a portion is missing. The data contain about 2.1 million clones, 93% of them singletons. CD8 cells regarded as naive lacked CD45RO, were positively chosen for CCR7, and omitted terminally differentiated effector memory CD45RA+ cells. The sequencing sample was made of naive CD8+ T cells from PBMCs. These TCRs come from a man between 18 and 35 years old in good health. Some clones in this sample may be carry-over from other donors' samples.

The CDR3 region has the DNA TGTGCCAGCAGTTACGCCTTGGTTGGTACTGAAGCTTTCTTT. Protein: CASSYALVGTEAFF. The rearrangement joins TRBV6-5 to TRBJ1-1; D not resolved. Between the trimmed V and J ends, which lost 2 bases and 5 bases, there was a span of 12 bases. The CDR3 is made up of 14 amino acids. The germline V gene encodes CDR1 MNHEY and CDR2 SVGAGI.

The V call is TRBV27, the J call TRBJ1-1; TRBD1 is a possible D gene (5 bases). Germline V gives CDR1 MNHEY, CDR2 SMNVEV (reference sequence). The CDR3 totals 16 residues. The V gene lost 2 bases and the J gene lost 6 bases, with 19 bases spanning the gap. For the CDR3, the DNA is TGTGCCAGCAGTTTAGAAGTGCCTATTGGGACCTCTGAAGCTTTCTTT. It encodes CASSLEVPIGTSEAFF.

This chain uses TRBV28 with TRBJ2-5; D possibly corresponds to TRBD1 (6 bases). The CDR3 loop spans 17 amino acids. V was trimmed by 4 bases and J by 1 base, leaving 19 bases between them. CDR1 and CDR2 (germline): MDHEN, SYDVKM. The CDR3 nucleotides are TGTGCCAGCAGTTCGAGGGGGTGGGGCGCTGCCCAAGAGACCCAGTACTTC. It specifies CASSSRGWGAAQETQYF.

The chain carries TRBV4-2 and TRBJ2-7; D gene ambiguous. The CDR3 totals 13 residues. In germline, CDR1 is LGHNA, CDR2 YNFKEQ. Deletions cut 3 bases from V and 3 bases from J, with 9 bases between. CDR3 loop: CASSQFLGYEQYF. In DNA, the CDR3 is TGTGCCAGCAGCCAGTTCCTAGGCTACGAGCAGTACTTC.

The chain joins TRBV28 to TRBJ2-1; D might be TRBD1 or TRBD2, each matching 5 bases. The CDR3 extends over 15 amino acids. V lost 1 base to trimming and J lost 6 bases, with 13 bases between them. CDR1 is MDHEN and CDR2 is SYDVKM in the germline V gene. The CDR3 DNA reads TGTGCCAGCAGTTTATCGTTCGGGACCGTCAATGAGCAGTTCTTC. This gives the protein CASSLSFGTVNEQFF.

The rearrangement joins TRBV4-1 to TRBJ2-5; TRBD1 matches at 7 bases. Trimming cost V 2 bases and J 4 bases; bases outside gene matches: 7. CDR1 and CDR2 from the germline V gene are MGHRA and YSYEKL. CDR3 length: 15 residues. DNA of the CDR3: TGCGCCAGCAGCCAATCCGGGGACAGCGGAGAGACCCAGTACTTC. It encodes CASSQSGDSGETQYF.

The chain couples TRBV2 to TRBJ2-4; no definite D call. CDR1 and CDR2 (germline): SNHLY, FYNNEI. Between the trimmed V and J ends, which lost 7 bases and 8 bases, there was a span of 15 bases. The CDR3 contains 13 residues. CDR3: CASIRRKQDIQYF. DNA of the CDR3: TGTGCCAGCATTAGAAGGAAGCAGGACATTCAGTACTTC.

The gene calls are TRBV27 and TRBJ1-1; no firm D call. CDR1 and CDR2 from the germline V gene are MNHEY and SMNVEV (reference sequence). CDR3 size: 15 residues. V was shortened by 0 bases and J by 1 base, with 9 bases between the two germline ends. The CDR3 protein is CASSLSMVPNTEAFF. The DNA of the CDR3 is TGTGCCAGCAGTTTATCCATGGTGCCGAACACTGAAGCTTTCTTT.

The rearrangement uses TRBV19 and TRBJ2-3; 7 bases fit TRBD2. CDR3 size: 18 residues. The junction had 20 bases not matched to a gene; V was cut back by 6 bases and J by 5 bases. Germline V gene lookup returns CDR1 LNHDA and CDR2 SQIVND (reference sequence). DNA of the CDR3: TGTGCCAGTAGAGGGATCCGTGCATCGGGAGGAAGTGGAGATACGCAGTATTTT. It specifies CASRGIRASGGSGDTQYF.

The chain uses TRBV7-9 and TRBJ2-7, with 7 bases matching TRBD2. The germline CDR1 and CDR2 sequences are SEHNR and FQNEAQ (reference sequence). V trimming: 5 bases; J trimming: 5 bases; junction bases outside the gene matches: 9. The CDR3 length is 14 residues. As DNA, the CDR3 is TGTGCCAGCAGCCAGAGGGACTACCTCGACGAGCAGTACTTC. Amino acid sequence: CASSQRDYLDEQYF.

A word on this clone: This same CDR3 is encoded by further DNA sequences in the sample. The chain is built from TRBV11-2 and TRBJ2-7; TRBD1 or TRBD2 may be the D gene (5 bases each). Germline V lookup: CDR1 SGHAT, CDR2 FQNNGV. The CDR3 covers 13 residues. V shed 5 bases and J shed 3 bases, with 11 bases lying between them. The CDR3 nucleotides are TGTGCCAGCAGCCTTGGGACGGACTACGAGCAGTACTTC. Translated, it gives CASSLGTDYEQYF.

The CDR3 sequence: CASQIQGFYEQYF. The DNA for the CDR3 is TGTGCCAGTCAAATTCAGGGGTTCTACGAGCAGTACTTC. The chain uses TRBV7-9 and TRBJ2-7; D is perhaps TRBD1 (6 bases). Trimming left V 9 bases short and J 3 bases short, with 15 bases between. The CDR3 runs 13 residues. Germline CDR1 and CDR2: SEHNR and FQNEAQ (reference sequence).

Worth noting for this clone: This specimen includes other DNA sequences encoding the same CDR3. CDR3 loop: CSVGTGPYEQYF. The DNA for the CDR3 is TGCAGCGTTGGGACAGGTCCCTACGAGCAGTACTTC. The chain links TRBV29-1 to TRBJ2-7; 7 positions match TRBD1. Trimming at V came to 4 bases and at J to 2 bases, leaving 2 bases not matched to a gene. This CDR3 has 12 residues. Germline CDR1 reads SQVTM; CDR2 reads ANQGSEA.

The chain recombines TRBV28 with TRBJ2-7; possible D gene TRBD2, 6 bases. Germline CDR1 reads MDHEN; CDR2 reads SYDVKM. CDR3 size: 16 residues. Deletions cut 7 bases from V and 11 bases from J, with 30 bases between. CDR3 DNA sequence: TGTGCCAGCACCCCGCCTTATCGAGGCGGCGACACGGGGGAGTACTTC. This translates into CASTPPYRGGDTGEYF. Supplemented by reference TRBV28 and TRBJ2-7, the full variable domain reads DVKVTQSSRYLVKRTGEKVFLECVQDMDHENMFWYRQDPGLGLRLIYFSYDVKMKEKGDIPEGYSVSREKKERFSLILESASTNQTSMYLCASTPPYRGGDTGEYFGPGTRLTVT.

The chain uses TRBV5-4 and TRBJ2-3; possible D gene TRBD2, 5 bases. Germline-derived CDR1 and CDR2 are SGHNT and YYREEE (reference sequence). This CDR3 region has 16 residues. Between the trimmed V and J ends, which lost 4 bases and 5 bases, there was a span of 20 bases. For the CDR3, the DNA is TGTGCCAGCAGCGATAGGCTCGAGGGCCTCGGAGATACGCAGTATTTT. It encodes CASSDRLEGLGDTQYF.

As DNA, the CDR3 is TGTGCCAGCGGCCACTCGGGGGAGGTAGAGACCCAGTACTTC. This gives the protein CASGHSGEVETQYF. V is TRBV28 and J is TRBJ2-5, with D possibly TRBD2 on 6 matching bases. V was trimmed by 8 bases and J by 4 bases, leaving 17 bases between them. The CDR3 runs 14 residues. Germline V CDR1 and CDR2: MDHEN, SYDVKM.

The chain uses TRBV5-4 and TRBJ1-2; D unclear. V gave up 5 bases and J gave up 0 bases, with 8 bases separating them. Germline V lookup: CDR1 SGHNT, CDR2 YYREEE (reference sequence). CDR3 length: 13 amino acids. CDR3 DNA sequence: TGTGCCAGCAGTGCGGTCTCTAACTATGGCTACACCTTC. Residues: CASSAVSNYGYTF.

This clone occurred once. The J gene is TRBJ1-2, the V gene TRBV6-6; 8 nucleotides match TRBD1. Germline CDR1 is MNHNY and CDR2 is SVGAGI (reference sequence). The CDR3 covers 15 residues. J was trimmed by 3 bases and V by 5 bases; bases with no gene match: 8. CDR3 in DNA: TGTGCCAGCAGTCAGGCTACAGGGGGGCACTATGGCTACACCTTC. It translates to CASSQATGGHYGYTF.

The V call is TRBV27, the J call TRBJ2-1, with TRBD1 identical over 8 bases. CDR1 is MNHEY and CDR2 is SMNVEV in the germline V gene (reference sequence). The CDR3 totals 14 residues. With V trimmed by 2 bases and J by 10 bases, 7 bases remained unmatched. CDR3: CASSLGQGAGEQFF. The CDR3 DNA follows: TGTGCCAGCAGTTTAGGACAGGGAGCTGGCGAGCAGTTCTTC.

J is TRBJ2-7 and V is TRBV4-2; D is possibly TRBD1 (7 bases). The CDR3 length is 12 residues. V lost 4 bases to trimming and J lost 9 bases, with 13 bases between them. CDR1 and CDR2 from the germline V gene are LGHNA and YNFKEQ. In DNA, the CDR3 is TGTGCCAGCAGCCCGTCTCAGGGGGGGCAGTACTTC. The encoded protein is CASSPSQGGQYF.

The chain uses TRBV29-1 and TRBJ1-1, with D possibly matching TRBD1 (5 bases). V lost 0 bases and J lost 1, with 15 bases in between. The CDR3 has 16 amino acids. Germline values: CDR1 SQVTM, CDR2 ANQGSEA. This CDR3 reads CSVEDRAGSWNTEAFF. DNA of the CDR3: TGCAGCGTTGAAGATCGGGCAGGGAGTTGGAACACTGAAGCTTTCTTT.

This rearrangement joins TRBV27 to TRBJ2-2; 10 bases are a match to TRBD1. Unmatched junction bases numbered 3, after V lost 7 bases and J lost 4 bases. This CDR3 spans 14 amino acids. Germline V lookup: CDR1 MNHEY, CDR2 SMNVEV (reference sequence). Here the CDR3 reads CASKWTGGTGELFF. The CDR3 nucleotides are TGTGCCAGCAAGTGGACAGGGGGCACCGGGGAGCTGTTTTTT.

The chain carries TRBV28 and TRBJ2-1; 7 bases line up with TRBD2. Germline V gene sequence: CDR1 MDHEN, CDR2 SYDVKM. With 2 bases clipped from V and 3 bases from J, the junction kept 4 bases outside the gene matches. The CDR3 runs to 15 residues. The CDR3 reads CASSLAGAIYNEQFF. As DNA, the CDR3 is TGTGCCAGCAGTTTAGCGGGAGCTATCTACAATGAGCAGTTCTTC.

V and J are TRBV28 and TRBJ2-7; TRBD2 agrees at 8 bases. The CDR3 loop spans 17 amino acids. The germline gives CDR1 MDHEN, CDR2 SYDVKM. Unmatched junction bases numbered 13, after V lost 6 bases and J lost 0 bases. CDR3 residues: CASRPTGVREASYEQYF. CDR3 nucleotide sequence: TGTGCCAGCAGGCCCACCGGTGTGCGGGAGGCCTCCTACGAGCAGTACTTC.

The chain has TRBV7-9 and TRBJ2-1, with D perhaps matching TRBD1 (5 bases). The CDR3 spans 14 residues. The V gene's germline CDR1 is SEHNR and CDR2 FQNEAQ (reference sequence). The V end lost 5 bases, the J end lost 3 bases, and 11 bases lay between the germline ends. The CDR3 region is CASSNQGNYNEQFF. In DNA form, the CDR3 reads TGTGCCAGCAGCAACCAGGGCAACTACAATGAGCAGTTCTTC.

This clone came up once. This specimen includes other DNA sequences encoding the same CDR3. The chain couples TRBV19 to TRBJ2-7; tentative D call: TRBD2 (6 bases). Germline lookup yields CDR1 LNHDA and CDR2 SQIVND (reference sequence). The CDR3 has 14 amino acids. V was pared by 1 base and J by 2 bases, with 9 bases between. The CDR3, as DNA: TGTGCCAGTAGTATAGGTGGAGGGGCCTACGAGCAGTACTTC. It specifies CASSIGGGAYEQYF.

The chain joins TRBV27 to TRBJ2-5; 10 bases fit TRBD2. This CDR3 comprises 16 residues. Germline V lookup: CDR1 MNHEY, CDR2 SMNVEV (reference sequence). The ends lost 4 bases at V and 5 bases at J; junction bases unmatched: 10. CDR3: CASSSLLAGVEETQYF. CDR3 DNA: TGTGCCAGCAGTTCCCTCCTAGCGGGAGTTGAGGAGACCCAGTACTTC.